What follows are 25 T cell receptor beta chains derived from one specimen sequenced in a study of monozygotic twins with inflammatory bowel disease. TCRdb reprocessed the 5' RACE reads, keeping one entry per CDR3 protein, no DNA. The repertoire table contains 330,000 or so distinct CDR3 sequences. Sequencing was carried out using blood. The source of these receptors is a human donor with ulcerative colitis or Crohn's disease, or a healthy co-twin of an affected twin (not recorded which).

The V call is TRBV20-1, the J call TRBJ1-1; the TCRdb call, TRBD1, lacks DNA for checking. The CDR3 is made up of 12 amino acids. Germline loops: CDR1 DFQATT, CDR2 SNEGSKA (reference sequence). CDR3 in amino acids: CSQGPRDTEAFF.

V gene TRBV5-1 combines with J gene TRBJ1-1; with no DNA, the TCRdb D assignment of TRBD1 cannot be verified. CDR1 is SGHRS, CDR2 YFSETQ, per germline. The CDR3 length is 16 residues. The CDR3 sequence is CASSLEGGLMNTEAFF.

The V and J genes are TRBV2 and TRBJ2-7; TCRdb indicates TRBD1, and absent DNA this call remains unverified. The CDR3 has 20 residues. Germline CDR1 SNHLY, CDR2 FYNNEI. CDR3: CASREISGTGLPRSSYEQYF. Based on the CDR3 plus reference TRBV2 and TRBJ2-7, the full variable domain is EPEVTQTPSHQVTQMGQEVILRCVPISNHLYFYWYRQILGQKVEFLVSFYNNEISEKSEIFDDQFSVERPDGSNFTLKIRSTKLEDSAMYFCASREISGTGLPRSSYEQYFGPGTRLTVT.

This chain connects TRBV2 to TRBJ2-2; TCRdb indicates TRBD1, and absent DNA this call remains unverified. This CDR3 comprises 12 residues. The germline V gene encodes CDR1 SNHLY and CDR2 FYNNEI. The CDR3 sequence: CASLGDTGELFF.

The CDR3 sequence is CASSLEGRTGVRSGANVLTF. The rearrangement joins TRBV11-2 to TRBJ2-6; TCRdb indicates TRBD1, and absent DNA this call remains unverified. Looked up from germline, CDR1 is SGHAT and CDR2 is FQNNGV. The CDR3 loop spans 20 amino acids.

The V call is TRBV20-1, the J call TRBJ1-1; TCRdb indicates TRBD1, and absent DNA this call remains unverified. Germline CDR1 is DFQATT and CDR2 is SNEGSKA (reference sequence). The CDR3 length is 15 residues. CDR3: CSASSGSVRNTEAFF.

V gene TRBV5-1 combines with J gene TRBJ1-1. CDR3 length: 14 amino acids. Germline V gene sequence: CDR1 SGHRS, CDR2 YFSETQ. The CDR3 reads CASSLAGQSTEAFF.

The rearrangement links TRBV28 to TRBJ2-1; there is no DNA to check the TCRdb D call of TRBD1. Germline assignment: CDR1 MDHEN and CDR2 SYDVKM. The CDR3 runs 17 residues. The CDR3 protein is CASSGDRGPSSYNEQFF.

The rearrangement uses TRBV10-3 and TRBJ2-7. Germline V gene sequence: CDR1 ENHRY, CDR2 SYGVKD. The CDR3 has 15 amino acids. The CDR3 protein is CAISESGQGSYEQYF.

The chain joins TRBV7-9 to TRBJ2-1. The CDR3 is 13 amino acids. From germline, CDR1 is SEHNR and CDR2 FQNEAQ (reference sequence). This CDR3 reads CASSLSAADEQFF.

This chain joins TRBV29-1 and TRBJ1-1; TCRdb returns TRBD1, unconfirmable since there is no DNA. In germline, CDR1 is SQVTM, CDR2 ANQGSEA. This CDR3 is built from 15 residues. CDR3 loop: CSVLSRDRANTEAFF. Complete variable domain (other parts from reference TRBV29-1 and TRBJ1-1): SAVISQKPSRDICQRGTSLTIQCQVDSQVTMMFWYRQQPGQSLTLIATANQGSEATYESGFVIDKFPISRPNLTFSTLTVSNMSPEDSSIYLCSVLSRDRANTEAFFGQGTRLTVV.

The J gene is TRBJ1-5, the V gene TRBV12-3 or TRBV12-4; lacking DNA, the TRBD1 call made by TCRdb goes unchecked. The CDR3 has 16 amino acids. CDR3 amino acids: CASTSSGGGGHQPQHF.

The CDR3 protein is CASTRGVYEKLFF. This rearrangement joins TRBV28 to TRBJ1-4; the D call from TCRdb, TRBD1, cannot be confirmed without DNA. Germline-derived CDR1 and CDR2 are MDHEN and SYDVKM. The CDR3 spans 13 residues. The variable domain in full, with the rest retrieved from reference TRBV28 and TRBJ1-4, is DVKVTQSSRYLVKRTGEKVFLECVQDMDHENMFWYRQDPGLGLRLIYFSYDVKMKEKGDIPEGYSVSREKKERFSLILESASTNQTSMYLCASTRGVYEKLFFGSGTQLSVL.

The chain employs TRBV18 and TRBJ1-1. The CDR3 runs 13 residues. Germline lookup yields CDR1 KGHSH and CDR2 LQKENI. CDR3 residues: CASEEALGTEAFF. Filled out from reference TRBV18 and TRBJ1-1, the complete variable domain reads NAGVMQNPRHLVRRRGQEARLRCSPMKGHSHVYWYRQLPEEGLKFMVYLQKENIIDESGMPKERFSAEFPKEGPSILRIQQVVRGDSAAYFCASEEALGTEAFFGQGTRLTVV.

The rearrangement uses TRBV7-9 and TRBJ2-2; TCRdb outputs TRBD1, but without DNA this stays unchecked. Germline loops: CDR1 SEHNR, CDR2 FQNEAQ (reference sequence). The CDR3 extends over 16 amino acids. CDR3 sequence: CASSLSSATPPGELFF.

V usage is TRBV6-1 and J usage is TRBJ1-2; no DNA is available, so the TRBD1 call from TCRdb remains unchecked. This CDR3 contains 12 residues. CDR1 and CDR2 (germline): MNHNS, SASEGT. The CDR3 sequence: CASRKQEYGYTF.

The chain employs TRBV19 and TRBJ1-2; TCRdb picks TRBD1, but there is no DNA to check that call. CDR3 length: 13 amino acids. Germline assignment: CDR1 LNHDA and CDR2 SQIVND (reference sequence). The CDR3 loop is CASSPGPDPGYTF.

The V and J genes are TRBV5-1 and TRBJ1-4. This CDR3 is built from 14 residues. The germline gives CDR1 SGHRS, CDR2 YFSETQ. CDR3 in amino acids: CASSLVAGGEKLFF.

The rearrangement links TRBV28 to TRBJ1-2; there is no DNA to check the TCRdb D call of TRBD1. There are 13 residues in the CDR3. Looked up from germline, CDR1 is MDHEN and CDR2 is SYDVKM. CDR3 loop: CASTGVGVYGYTF.

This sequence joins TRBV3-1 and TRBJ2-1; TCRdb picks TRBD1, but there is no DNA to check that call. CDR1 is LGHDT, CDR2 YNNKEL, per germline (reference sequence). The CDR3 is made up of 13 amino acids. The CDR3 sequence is CASSQTPGVEQFF.

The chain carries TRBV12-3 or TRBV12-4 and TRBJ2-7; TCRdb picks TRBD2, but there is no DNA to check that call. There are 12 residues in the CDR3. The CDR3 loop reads CASSPAFSQQYF.

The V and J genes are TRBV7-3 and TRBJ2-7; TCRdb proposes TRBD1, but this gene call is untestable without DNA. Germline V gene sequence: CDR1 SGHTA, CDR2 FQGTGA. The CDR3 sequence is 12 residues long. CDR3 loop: CASSEPGSEQYF.

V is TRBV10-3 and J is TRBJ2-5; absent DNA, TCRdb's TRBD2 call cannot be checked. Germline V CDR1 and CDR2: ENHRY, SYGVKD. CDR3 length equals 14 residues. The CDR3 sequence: CAISERREGETQYF.

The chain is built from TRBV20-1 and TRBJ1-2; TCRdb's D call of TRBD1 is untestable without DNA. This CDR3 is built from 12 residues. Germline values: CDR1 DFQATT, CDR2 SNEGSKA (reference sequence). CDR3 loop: CSVEGGNYGYTF.

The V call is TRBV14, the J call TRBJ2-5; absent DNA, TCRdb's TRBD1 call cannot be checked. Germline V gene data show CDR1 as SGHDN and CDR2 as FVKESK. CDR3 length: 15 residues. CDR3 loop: CASSQGGVIQETQYF.